One sample yielded the 26 T cell receptor beta chains listed below, sequenced in a study of cytomegalovirus exposure and HLA in healthy donors. PCR involved 60 Vbeta and 13 Jbeta primers. Clones were sequenced by immunoSEQ multiplex PCR, and TCRdb holds only the in-frame ones, with some missing. This table has roughly 100,000 clones, around four fifths appearing once. What was sequenced was PBMCs. The receptors shown here come from a woman aged 40 to 50 in good health and CMV-seronegative.

The V call is TRBV2, the J call TRBJ2-7; 7 positions agree with TRBD1. The germline CDR1 and CDR2 sequences are SNHLY and FYNNEI. V shed 4 bases and J 4 bases; nucleotides not matched to a gene: 4. The CDR3 covers 13 residues. The CDR3 sequence: CASSGETGYEQYF. The CDR3, as DNA: TGTGCCAGCAGTGGGGAGACAGGGTACGAGCAGTACTTC.

The J gene is TRBJ1-4, the V gene TRBV10-3; D perhaps matches TRBD1 (6 bases). Germline V gene data show CDR1 as ENHRY and CDR2 as SYGVKD. The V gene lost 3 bases and the J gene lost 8 bases, with 13 bases spanning the gap. The CDR3 covers 14 residues. As DNA, the CDR3 is TGTGCCATCAGTGACAGGGGAGCGGGGGAAAAACTGTTTTTT. Its protein product is CAISDRGAGEKLFF.

CDR3: CASSSRSGRAGISYEQYF. The CDR3, as DNA: TGTGCCAGCAGCTCCCGCAGCGGGAGGGCCGGTATTTCCTACGAGCAGTACTTC. The chain is built from TRBV7-2 and TRBJ2-7; TRBD2 aligns across 10 bases. This CDR3 contains 18 residues. V lost 4 bases to trimming and J lost 1 base; unmatched junction nucleotides: 13. Germline CDR1 is SGHTA and CDR2 is FQGNSA.

This clone showed up just once. V usage is TRBV5-4 and J usage is TRBJ2-7; D perhaps matches TRBD2 (5 bases). The ends were cut back, 4 bases at V and 0 bases at J, with 11 bases in the middle. The CDR3 extends over 14 amino acids. The germline gives CDR1 SGHNT, CDR2 YYREEE (reference sequence). The CDR3 spells CASSIWRSSYEQYF. As DNA, the CDR3 is TGTGCCAGCAGCATATGGAGGAGCTCCTACGAGCAGTACTTC.

This clone was detected only a few times. The chain recombines TRBV7-2 with TRBJ2-7, with 10 bases matching TRBD2. This CDR3 region has 15 residues. V was clipped by 5 bases and J by 9 bases; unmatched bases: 13. CDR1 SGHTA and CDR2 FQGNSA come from the germline V gene. The CDR3 DNA sequence: TGTGCCAGCAGCCCGGGGACTAGCGCCCTAGGGGGGCAGTACTTC. As protein: CASSPGTSALGGQYF. Filled out from reference TRBV7-2 and TRBJ2-7, the complete variable domain reads GAGVSQSPSNKVTEKGKDVELRCDPISGHTALYWYRQSLGQGLEFLIYFQGNSAPDKSGLPSDRFSAERTGGSVSTLTIQRTQQEDSAVYLCASSPGTSALGGQYFGPGTRLTVT.

CDR3: CASSLEAGDEQFF. CDR3 coding DNA: TGTGCCAGCAGCTTAGAAGCGGGAGATGAGCAGTTCTTC. The chain has TRBV7-2 and TRBJ2-1, with TRBD2 identical over 8 bases. V was clipped by 1 base and J by 8 bases; unmatched bases: 1. This CDR3 has 13 residues. Germline V lookup: CDR1 SGHTA, CDR2 FQGNSA.

The sample holds one count of this clone. The chain couples TRBV11-2 to TRBJ2-2, with 7 bases lining up with TRBD2. J lost 5 bases, V lost 4 bases, and 7 bases had no gene match. This CDR3 contains 15 residues. From germline, CDR1 is SGHAT and CDR2 FQNNGV. CDR3 sequence: CASSYSAGLTGELFF. The CDR3 DNA is TGTGCCAGCAGCTACTCAGCGGGGTTAACCGGGGAGCTGTTTTTT. Variable domain in full (rest from reference TRBV11-2 and TRBJ2-2): EAGVAQSPRYKIIEKRQSVAFWCNPISGHATLYWYQQILGQGPKLLIQFQNNGVVDDSQLPKDRFSAERLKGVDSTLKIQPAKLEDSAVYLCASSYSAGLTGELFFGEGSRLTVL.

Only a few counts were recorded for this clone. V usage is TRBV9 and J usage is TRBJ1-2, with D possibly TRBD1 on 5 matching bases. The V end was cut by 4 bases, the J end by 3 bases, with 13 bases between. The CDR3 contains 14 residues. The V gene's germline CDR1 is SGDLS and CDR2 YYNGEE. The CDR3 sequence: CASSPRDRYYGYTF. For the CDR3, the DNA is TGTGCCAGCAGCCCGAGAGACAGATACTATGGCTACACCTTC.

The V gene is TRBV4-2, the J gene TRBJ2-1; a possible D gene is TRBD2 (5 bases). The V gene lost 0 bases and the J gene lost 2 bases, with 11 bases spanning the gap. The CDR3 consists of 16 residues. Per germline, CDR1 LGHNA and CDR2 YNFKEQ. The chain's CDR3 is CASSQDQGGAYNEQFF. The CDR3 region has the DNA TGTGCCAGCAGCCAAGATCAAGGAGGAGCCTACAATGAGCAGTTCTTC.

The chain combines TRBV30 with TRBJ1-1; a possible D gene is TRBD1 (6 bases). CDR1 GTSNPN and CDR2 SVGIG come from the germline V gene (reference sequence). The V end lost 5 bases, the J end lost 6 bases, and 13 bases lay between the germline ends. The CDR3 spans 12 residues. In DNA form, the CDR3 reads TGTGCCTGGGATAGCGGGACACCTGAAGCTTTCTTT. It codes for CAWDSGTPEAFF.

The V call is TRBV4-3, the J call TRBJ2-3, with TRBD2 matching 12 bases. V shed 0 bases and J 3 bases; nucleotides not matched to a gene: 4. This CDR3 is built from 17 residues. From germline, CDR1 is LGHNA and CDR2 YSLEER. The CDR3 here is CASSQETTSGRTDTQYF. CDR3 DNA: TGCGCCAGCAGCCAAGAGACGACTAGCGGGAGAACAGATACGCAGTATTTT.

This chain links TRBV2 with TRBJ1-5; the D is unclear. V was pared by 7 bases and J by 7 bases, with 14 bases between. Germline loops: CDR1 SNHLY, CDR2 FYNNEI. The CDR3 runs to 13 residues. CDR3 sequence: CASMPGGLQPQHF. In DNA, the CDR3 is TGTGCCAGCATGCCTGGCGGGCTGCAGCCCCAGCATTTT.

V gene TRBV5-6 combines with J gene TRBJ1-4; TRBD1 agrees at 7 bases. V dropped 4 bases and J dropped 4; count of bases not matched to a gene: 7. CDR1 is SGHDT and CDR2 is YYEEEE in the germline V gene. The CDR3 extends over 15 amino acids. CDR3 nucleotide sequence: TGTGCCAGCAGCCTCAGGAACAGGGGTAATGAAAAACTGTTTTTT. This sequence encodes CASSLRNRGNEKLFF.

V gene TRBV6-1 combines with J gene TRBJ1-5; 7 bases are a match to TRBD1. The CDR3 contains 17 residues. Trimming took 4 bases from V and 2 from J; bases not matched to a gene: 11. Germline V CDR1 and CDR2: MNHNS, SASEGT. Here the CDR3 reads CASSVEGAGSGNQPQHF. The CDR3 DNA reads as TGTGCCAGCAGTGTGGAGGGGGCGGGCAGTGGCAATCAGCCCCAGCATTTT.

The genes are TRBV19 and TRBJ2-2; D might be TRBD2 (5 bases). The V and J ends lost 9 bases and 0 bases respectively, with 14 bases between them. The CDR3 extends over 15 amino acids. CDR1 LNHDA and CDR2 SQIVND come from the germline V gene (reference sequence). The CDR3 sequence: CASTGSFANTGELFF. DNA for the CDR3: TGTGCCAGCACGGGATCCTTCGCGAACACCGGGGAGCTGTTTTTT.

This CDR3 reads CASSQSRYYGYTF. CDR3 sequence (DNA): TGTGCCAGCAGCCAATCGCGGTACTATGGCTACACCTTC. This chain joins TRBV16 and TRBJ1-2; D remains ambiguous. Germline CDR1 is KGHSY and CDR2 is FQNENV. Between the trimmed V and J ends, which lost 0 bases and 3 bases, there was a span of 5 bases. The CDR3 runs 13 residues.

The DNA of the CDR3 is TGTGCCAGCAGCGAACGGGTGAACACTGAAGCTTTCTTT. Its translation: CASSERVNTEAFF. V and J are TRBV13 and TRBJ1-1; D remains unclear. V was cut by 5 bases and J by 0 bases, with 7 bases left in between. The germline V gene has CDR1 PRHDT and CDR2 FYEKMQ (reference sequence). There are 13 residues in the CDR3.

This chain joins TRBV6-4 and TRBJ2-1; weak D call: TRBD2 (5 bases). Germline lookup yields CDR1 MRHNA and CDR2 SNTAGT. This CDR3 spans 14 amino acids. CDR3 sequence (DNA): TGTGCGACCAGTGCGGAGGTCGAGAACAATGAGCAGTTCTTC. This encodes CATSAEVENNEQFF.

This chain connects TRBV7-9 to TRBJ2-7; 9 bases align to TRBD1. Germline assignment: CDR1 SEHNR and CDR2 FQNEAQ (reference sequence). V lost 5 bases, J lost 3 bases, and 5 bases stayed unmatched. CDR3 length: 14 residues. This chain's CDR3 is CASSSTGQGYEQYF. The CDR3 DNA sequence: TGTGCCAGCAGCAGTACGGGACAGGGCTACGAGCAGTACTTC. Full variable domain (remainder filled in from reference TRBV7-9 and TRBJ2-7): DTGVSQNPRHKITKRGQNVTFRCDPISEHNRLYWYRQTLGQGPEFLTYFQNEAQLEKSRLLSDRFSAERPKGSFSTLEIQRTEQGDSAMYLCASSSTGQGYEQYFGPGTRLTVT.

The rearrangement joins TRBV28 to TRBJ2-2; a possible D gene is TRBD2 (5 bases). This CDR3 contains 13 residues. Per germline, CDR1 MDHEN and CDR2 SYDVKM. V was trimmed by 7 bases and J by 7 bases, leaving 13 bases between them. CDR3 bases: TGTGCCAGCACCCCTCCGGGAATCGGGGAGCTGTTTTTT. Translating gives CASTPPGIGELFF.

This clone was counted once. The rearrangement uses TRBV27 and TRBJ2-7, with a possible D match to TRBD1 (6 bases). Germline CDR1 reads MNHEY; CDR2 reads SMNVEV (reference sequence). The CDR3 sequence is 15 residues long. Trimming left V 2 bases short and J 1 base short, with 12 bases between. The CDR3 region is CASSLKDRPSYEQYF. Here the CDR3 DNA reads TGTGCCAGCAGTTTAAAGGACAGACCATCCTACGAGCAGTACTTC.

As regards this clone: At one boundary the junction diverges from the germline segment, which might be a read error. This chain uses TRBV6-1 with TRBJ2-1, with 14 bases aligning to TRBD2. There are 12 residues in the CDR3. Germline V CDR1 and CDR2: MNHNS, SASEGT. The CDR3 nucleotides read TGTGCCAGCAGGCCCGGGACTAGCGGGAGCCTCTTC. Protein sequence: CASRPGTSGSLF.

This chain connects TRBV11-2 to TRBJ2-4; D is perhaps TRBD2 (5 bases). Germline V gene sequence: CDR1 SGHAT, CDR2 FQNNGV. Trimming left V 0 bases short and J 9 bases short, with 12 bases between. CDR3 size: 14 residues. CDR3 sequence: CASSLDPSRGIQYF. In DNA form, the CDR3 reads TGTGCCAGCAGCTTAGATCCCTCCCGGGGCATTCAGTACTTC.

The V gene is TRBV28, the J gene TRBJ2-7; 9 bases agree with TRBD1. V trimming: 6 bases; J trimming: 3 bases; junction bases outside the gene matches: 3. The CDR3 is 13 residues long. CDR1 and CDR2 (germline): MDHEN, SYDVKM. This CDR3 reads CASRYRGRYEQYF. DNA for the CDR3: TGTGCCAGCAGGTACAGGGGGCGCTACGAGCAGTACTTC.

The gene calls are TRBV29-1 and TRBJ1-4, with D possibly matching TRBD1 (6 bases). Trimming stripped 5 bases from V and 3 bases from J, with 7 bases between. The germline V gene encodes CDR1 SQVTM and CDR2 ANQGSEA. The length of the CDR3 is 12 residues. The CDR3 reads CSVRQANEKLFF. The CDR3 DNA follows: TGCAGCGTTAGACAGGCTAATGAAAAACTGTTTTTT. Full variable domain (rest looked up from reference TRBV29-1 and TRBJ1-4): SAVISQKPSRDICQRGTSLTIQCQVDSQVTMMFWYRQQPGQSLTLIATANQGSEATYESGFVIDKFPISRPNLTFSTLTVSNMSPEDSSIYLCSVRQANEKLFFGSGTQLSVL.

J is TRBJ2-3 and V is TRBV13; 15 positions agree with TRBD2. With 5 bases clipped from V and 2 bases from J, the junction kept 14 bases outside the gene matches. The V gene's germline CDR1 is PRHDT and CDR2 FYEKMQ (reference sequence). The CDR3 sequence is 20 residues long. In DNA, the CDR3 is TGTGCCAGCAGCGCCCTCCCCCCGGGACTAGCGGGAGGCCCCACAGATACGCAGTATTTT. Protein product: CASSALPPGLAGGPTDTQYF.